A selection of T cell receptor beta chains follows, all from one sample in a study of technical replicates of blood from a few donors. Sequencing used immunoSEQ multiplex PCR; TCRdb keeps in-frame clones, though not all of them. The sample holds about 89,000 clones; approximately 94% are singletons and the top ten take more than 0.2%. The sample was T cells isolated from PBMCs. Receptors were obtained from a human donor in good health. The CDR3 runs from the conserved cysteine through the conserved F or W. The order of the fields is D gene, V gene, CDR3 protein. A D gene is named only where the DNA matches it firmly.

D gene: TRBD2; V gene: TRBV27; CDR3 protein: CASSLGLAGYNEQFF
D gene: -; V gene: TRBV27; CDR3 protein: CASSLEGITEAFF
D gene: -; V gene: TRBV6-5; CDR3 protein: CASSFSGAGGEAFF
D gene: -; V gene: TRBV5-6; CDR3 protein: CASSGGDLPTDTQYF
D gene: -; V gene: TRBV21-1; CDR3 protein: CASSSGWRYLYEQYF
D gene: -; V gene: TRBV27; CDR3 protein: CASSLSPRTYGYTF
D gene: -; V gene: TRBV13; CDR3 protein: CASSISYEQFF
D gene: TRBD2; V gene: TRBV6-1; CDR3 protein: CASSEASGLATGELFF
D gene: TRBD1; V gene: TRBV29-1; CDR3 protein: CSVQDRDNSNQPQHF
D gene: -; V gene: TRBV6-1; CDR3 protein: CASRWGRNYEQYF